The present T cell receptor beta chain was sequenced within a study of technical replicates of blood from several donors. Germline CDR1 reads SGHRS; CDR2 reads YFSETQ. The CDR3 spans 15 residues. Trimming stripped 3 bases from V and 3 bases from J, with 12 bases between. The protocol was immunoSEQ multiplex PCR, while the TCRdb copy is restricted to in-frame clones and leaves out a portion. The table has about 64,000 clones, roughly 90% seen once. The sample comprised PBMCs. This sequence joins TRBV5-1 and TRBJ1-4, with a weak D call TRBD1 (6 bases). This receptor was obtained from a human donor in good health. Some clones in this sample may be carry-over from other donors' samples. The DNA of the CDR3 is TGCGCCAGCAGCTCAGAGGGGGGGGCTAATGAAAAACTGTTTTTT. Translated: CASSSEGGANEKLFF.